This TCR beta chain was sequenced during a study of blood T cell repertoires in COVID-19. Study details: COVID-19 samples from acute and convalescent phases originated in the United States, Italy and Spain. T cells, B-cell-depleted T cells, or PBMCs provided the cDNA or gDNA that served as material.

Germline assignment: CDR1 LGHDT and CDR2 YNNKEL (reference sequence). The CDR3 runs to 15 residues. Study processing details: Amplification from reference gene primers served as the basis for estimated nucleated cell counts. Produced via immunoSEQ multiplex PCR; TCRdb's table is partial and in-frame only. The V and J calls and clone size come from that table; D and trimming were worked out from the DNA. The sample includes some 82,000 clones, approximately 81% of them seen just once. Worth noting for this clone: A junction end diverges from the germline sequence, so it may reflect a read error.

V is TRBV3-1 (or the pseudogene TRBV3-2) and J is TRBJ2-7; TRBD1 might be the D (5 bases). The receptor was isolated from a man aged 80 or over with acute or convalescent COVID-19. Source material: peripheral blood. CDR3 DNA: TGTGCCAGCAGCGAAGAAGGCCCAGGGATCTACGAGCAGTACTTC. This translates into CASSEEGPGIYEQYF.